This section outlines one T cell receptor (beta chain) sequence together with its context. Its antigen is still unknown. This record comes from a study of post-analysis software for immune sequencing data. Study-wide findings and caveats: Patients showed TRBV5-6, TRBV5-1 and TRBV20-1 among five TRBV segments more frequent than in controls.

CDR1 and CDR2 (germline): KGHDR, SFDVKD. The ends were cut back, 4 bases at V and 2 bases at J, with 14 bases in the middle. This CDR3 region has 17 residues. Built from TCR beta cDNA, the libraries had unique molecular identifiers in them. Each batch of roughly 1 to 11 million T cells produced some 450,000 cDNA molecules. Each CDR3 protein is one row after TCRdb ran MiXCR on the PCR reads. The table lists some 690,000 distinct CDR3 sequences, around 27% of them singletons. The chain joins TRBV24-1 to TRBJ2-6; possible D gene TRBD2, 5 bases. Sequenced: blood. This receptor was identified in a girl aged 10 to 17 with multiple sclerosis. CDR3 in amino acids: CATSDAGLGTGANVLTF. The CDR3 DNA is TGTGCCACCAGTGACGCTGGACTGGGAACTGGGGCCAACGTCCTGACTTTC.